The clone carrying this T cell receptor (beta chain) was picked up a small number of times. The CDR3 length is 13 residues. Germline assignment: CDR1 SGHVS and CDR2 FNYEAQ. Between the trimmed V and J ends, which lost 4 bases and 4 bases, there was a span of 9 bases. From the reads, TCRdb called clonotypes with MiXCR, one entry per CDR3 protein. The table includes about 530,000 distinct CDR3 sequences, approximately 26% detected once. The entry originates in a study of T cell repertoires in cytomegalovirus infection. The chain employs TRBV7-6 and TRBJ2-3; tentative D call: TRBD2 (5 bases). Sequenced sample: PBMCs. This TCR was sampled from a human donor in good health (CMV status not recorded). Some clones in this sample may be carry-over from other donors' samples. The CDR3 here is CASSSERADTQYF. As DNA, the CDR3 is TGTGCCAGCAGCTCCGAGAGGGCAGATACGCAGTATTTT.